These 7 T cell receptor beta chains were sequenced from one sample in a study of metastatic and nonmetastatic thyroid tumors. Patients underwent thyroid surgery, and none had received any treatment before it. TCRdb reassembled clones from the PCR reads with MiXCR. The sample yields 20,000 to 25,000 clones, 36% seen once. Input material: blood. These receptors were taken from a male donor with papillary thyroid cancer or a benign thyroid nodule (not recorded which). Some clones in this sample may be carry-over from other donors' samples.

The CDR3 DNA reads as TGTGCCTGGAGCAGTGGACAGGGGGCTAATGAGCAGTTCTTC. It is translated as CAWSSGQGANEQFF. This chain links TRBV30 with TRBJ2-1; 11 bases map to TRBD1. With 3 bases clipped from V and 7 bases from J, the junction kept 5 bases outside the gene matches. This CDR3 is built from 14 residues. Looked up from germline, CDR1 is GTSNPN and CDR2 is SVGIG (reference sequence).

In its sample, this clone is medium-sized. This rearrangement joins TRBV4-3 to TRBJ2-3; D might be TRBD2 (5 bases). The CDR3 is made up of 15 amino acids. V shed 1 base and J shed 2 bases, with 10 bases lying between them. The germline V gene has CDR1 LGHNA and CDR2 YSLEER. CDR3 bases: TGCGCCAGCAGCCAAGGGGGAGCAAACACAGATACGCAGTATTTT. Amino acids: CASSQGGANTDTQYF.

The V call is TRBV5-1, the J call TRBJ2-1; D remains unclear. V was cut by 2 bases and J by 4 bases, with 4 bases left in between. The CDR3 is 12 amino acids. Germline V lookup: CDR1 SGHRS, CDR2 YFSETQ. The CDR3 DNA sequence: TGCGCCAGCAGCTTTGGGTACAATGAGCAGTTCTTC. Translation gives CASSFGYNEQFF.

The J gene is TRBJ1-2, the V gene TRBV11-2; 7 nucleotides align to TRBD1. Germline-derived CDR1 and CDR2 are SGHAT and FQNNGV. Trimming took 5 bases from V and 3 from J; bases not matched to a gene: 3. CDR3 size: 13 residues. The CDR3 reads CASSPDRDYGYTF. The CDR3 DNA reads TGTGCCAGCAGCCCCGACAGGGACTATGGCTACACCTTC. Full variable domain (outside the CDR3, taken from reference TRBV11-2 and TRBJ1-2): EAGVAQSPRYKIIEKRQSVAFWCNPISGHATLYWYQQILGQGPKLLIQFQNNGVVDDSQLPKDRFSAERLKGVDSTLKIQPAKLEDSAVYLCASSPDRDYGYTFGSGTRLTVV.

The rearrangement uses TRBV11-2 and TRBJ2-5; D remains unclear. CDR1 is SGHAT and CDR2 is FQNNGV in the germline V gene. V dropped 5 bases and J dropped 4 bases, with 17 bases sitting between them. There are 15 residues in the CDR3. As DNA, the CDR3 is TGTGCCAGCAGCCTGGGCAGTCGTCCCGGAGAGACCCAGTACTTC. Translating it yields CASSLGSRPGETQYF.

By sample share, this clone is medium-sized. The rearrangement links TRBV20-1 to TRBJ2-1; D is undetermined. This CDR3 spans 15 amino acids. Germline CDR1 and CDR2: DFQATT and SNEGSKA (reference sequence). V was pared by 1 base and J by 7 bases, with 17 bases between. The CDR3 protein is CSARVGRSSLNEQFF. The CDR3 DNA is TGCAGTGCTAGAGTCGGCAGGTCGAGCTTAAATGAGCAGTTCTTC.

By sample share, this clone is medium-sized (0.01 to 0.1%). This chain links TRBV27 with TRBJ2-3; 7 nucleotides line up with TRBD1. V was pared by 6 bases and J by 2 bases, with 8 bases of the junction left unmatched. CDR3 length: 15 amino acids. Germline V CDR1 and CDR2: MNHEY, SMNVEV (reference sequence). In DNA, the CDR3 is TGTGCCAGCAGAAAGGGACAGCCCTACACAGATACGCAGTATTTT. Its protein product is CASRKGQPYTDTQYF.